These T cell receptor beta chains were read from a single sample in a study of technical replicates of blood from several donors. Clones were read by immunoSEQ multiplex PCR, and TCRdb kept only the in-frame ones, dropping some. The sample has tens of thousands of clones, about 86% seen once. Sequencing was done on a sample of PBMCs. All receptors come from a human donor in good health. Some clones in this sample may be carry-over from other donors' samples. The CDR3 runs from the conserved cysteine through the conserved F or W. The D gene is left open where the match is weak. Clone size appears in some rows only: once, few, many, or a class for an expanded clone.

TRBJ2-7 TRBV27 . . TGTGCCAGCCCCCGGGGAGCGGGCAGGCTCTACGAGCGGCAGTACTTC CASPRGAGRLYERQYF
TRBJ1-5 TRBV7-2 few . TGTGCCAGCAGCTTTGGGGGCTCTAGCAATCAGCCCCAGCATTTT CASSFGGSSNQPQHF
TRBJ2-3 TRBV11-2 . . TGTGCCAGCAGCTTAGATGTGAGGAGACATACGCAGTATTTT CASSLDVRRHTQYF
TRBJ1-3 TRBV19 . . TGTGCCAGTAGTGAGCCGCACCGGGGAAACACCATATATTTT CASSEPHRGNTIYF
TRBJ2-3 TRBV30 . . TGTGCCTGGGACTTTGGGGGGACTAGCACAGATACGCAGTATTTT CAWDFGGTSTDTQYF
TRBJ1-2 TRBV7-9 . TRBD1 TGTGCCAGCAGCGGACAGGGGGGGGTTGGCTACACCTTC CASSGQGGVGYTF
TRBJ2-7 TRBV4-1 once . TGCGCCAGCTACCGGGATCTCGGCTTC CASYRDLGF
TRBJ2-3 TRBV5-1 . TRBD2 TGCGCCAGCAGCTTGGGTGCTAGCGGGTTGGATACGCAGTATTTT CASSLGASGLDTQYF
TRBJ2-3 TRBV5-5 . TRBD2 TGTGCCAGCAGCTTGCTTAGCGGGGGGTACACAGATACGCAGTATTTT CASSLLSGGYTDTQYF
TRBJ2-5 TRBV4-3 . . TGCGCCAGCAGCCAAGACGGGAGTGAGGGTGAGACCCAGTACTTC CASSQDGSEGETQYF
TRBJ1-1 TRBV21-1 . . TGTGCCAGCAGCAAGAGGGGAGGGACTGAAGCTTTCTTT CASSKRGGTEAFF
TRBJ2-5 TRBV20-1 . . TGCAGTGCTAGTGCGGGAGAGACCCAGTACTTC CSASAGETQYF
TRBJ2-1 TRBV5-1 . TRBD1 TGCGCCAGCAGCAAGGGACAGGGGGCGTTCGCTGAGCAGTTCTTC CASSKGQGAFAEQFF
TRBJ2-1 TRBV4-1 . TRBD2 TGCGCCAGCAGCCAAATTAGCGGGGACTACAATGAGCAGTTCTTC CASSQISGDYNEQFF
TRBJ1-1 TRBV7-8 . TRBD1 TGTGCCAGCAGCTTAGCTGGCGGTCCGGGACAGGGAGCTGAAGCTTTCTTT CASSLAGGPGQGAEAFF
TRBJ1-2 TRBV25-1 . TRBD1 TGTGCCAGCAGTGATGGGTACAGGGGGATGTATGGCTACACCTTC CASSDGYRGMYGYTF
TRBJ1-5 TRBV4-1 . TRBD1 TGCGCCAGCAGCCTAACAGGGGGCGAGGATCAGCCCCAGCATTTT CASSLTGGEDQPQHF
TRBJ1-2 TRBV19 . . TGTGCCAGTAGTAGGGAGGGGTCCTATGGCTACACCTTC CASSREGSYGYTF
TRBJ2-6 TRBV7-8 . . TGTGCCAGCTCAGGGTCTGGGGCCAACGTCCTGACTTTC CASSGSGANVLTF
TRBJ1-2 TRBV30 . TRBD1 TGTGCCTGGAGTGCGGGACAGCCTTATGGCTACACCTTC CAWSAGQPYGYTF
TRBJ2-7 TRBV29-1 . TRBD1 TGCAGCGTTGGGGACAGGGGGCTCGAGCAGTACTTC CSVGDRGLEQYF
TRBJ2-3 TRBV7-9 . TRBD1 TGTGCCAGCAGCAAAGGGGACAGGGATAGCACAGATACGCAGTATTTT CASSKGDRDSTDTQYF
TRBJ2-3 TRBV2 few TRBD2 TGTGCCAGCAGTCTTAGGACTAGCAGCACAGATACGCAGTATTTT CASSLRTSSTDTQYF
TRBJ2-1 TRBV6-1 . TRBD1 TGTGCCAGCAGGGAACGACAGGGGGCTAGCGGCAACAATGAGCAGTTCTTC CASRERQGASGNNEQFF
TRBJ1-1 TRBV30 few . TGTGCCTGGAGCGACACAGGGTACACTGAAGCTTTCTTT CAWSDTGYTEAFF
TRBJ2-7 TRBV14 . . TGTGCCAGCAGCCAAGCTCATCAACGGAGCTCCTACGAGCAGTACTTC CASSQAHQRSSYEQYF
TRBJ2-7 TRBV9 once TRBD2 TGTGCCAGCAGTCGAGAACTAGCGGGAGGGCCCGAGCAGTACTTC CASSRELAGGPEQYF
TRBJ2-1 TRBV7-8 . . TGTGCCAGCAGCTTAGCGTTATCTTCGTTACAGGGCAACAATGAGCAGTTCTTC CASSLALSSLQGNNEQFF
TRBJ2-5 TRBV12-5 . TRBD2 TGTGCTAGTGGTTTGACCCCCCTAGCGGGGGCTGACCAAGAGACCCAGTACTTC CASGLTPLAGADQETQYF
TRBJ1-4 TRBV6-1 few TRBD1 TGTGCCAGCAGTGCAGGGGGAACTAATGAAAAACTGTTTTTT CASSAGGTNEKLFF
TRBJ2-7 TRBV7-6 . . TGTGCCAGCAGCTTAGTTGTATCCAGGGCGATGAACGAGCAGTACTTC CASSLVVSRAMNEQYF
TRBJ2-1 TRBV7-2 . TRBD2 TGTGCCAGCAGCGCCCTAGCGGGCCGACACAATGAGCAGTTCTTC CASSALAGRHNEQFF
TRBJ1-2 TRBV6-1 once TRBD1 TGTGCCAGCAGCAAAGACAGGGAACGTACCTATGGCTACACCTTC CASSKDRERTYGYTF
TRBJ2-1 TRBV7-8 . TRBD2 TGTGCCAGCAGCTTCACTACTAGCGGGAGCCACAATGAGCAGTTCTTC CASSFTTSGSHNEQFF
TRBJ2-1 TRBV29-1 . TRBD1 TGCAGCGTTGGTATCAGGGGGAGCTCCTACAATGAGCAGTTCTTC CSVGIRGSSYNEQFF
TRBJ1-1 TRBV5-1 few TRBD1 TGCGCCAGCAGCTTTGGCCCCCAGGGGGCCAACACTGAAGCTTTCTTT CASSFGPQGANTEAFF
TRBJ2-5 TRBV5-6 . . TGTGCCAGCAGCTTGGCGCGTACAGGGTTTGGTGAGACCCAGTACTTC CASSLARTGFGETQYF
TRBJ1-1 TRBV19 few . TGTGCCAGCTCTGTGGTCCTATCAATGAACACTGAAGCTTTCTTT CASSVVLSMNTEAFF
TRBJ1-1 TRBV5-1 . . TGCGCCAGCAGCTTCCAAGGGGGCACTGAAGCTTTCTTT CASSFQGGTEAFF
TRBJ2-7 TRBV4-1 . . TGCGCCAGCAGCCAAGTGCAGGGGTACGAGCAGTACTTC CASSQVQGYEQYF
TRBJ1-4 TRBV2 . TRBD1 TGTGCCAGCAGTCCCTGGACAGGGGAGGGTGAAAAACTGTTTTTT CASSPWTGEGEKLFF
TRBJ2-5 TRBV15 . . TGTGCCACCAGCAGTATGGCCCTAGAGACCCAGTACTTC CATSSMALETQYF
TRBJ1-1 TRBV4-3 few . TGCGCCAGCAGCCAAGATTGGGGGGGCACTGAAGCTTTCTTT CASSQDWGGTEAFF
TRBJ2-1 TRBV5-4 . . TGTGCCAGCAGCTTGGTCCAGGGTGGGTCCTACAATGAGCAGTTCTTC CASSLVQGGSYNEQFF
TRBJ2-1 TRBV2 . TRBD2 TGTGCCAGCAGTGGTCTAGGGATAGCGGGGGCCTACAATGAGCAGTTCTTC CASSGLGIAGAYNEQFF
TRBJ2-7 TRBV27 . TRBD1 TGTGCCAGCAGTACAATGACAGGGGGCTACGAGCAGTACTTC CASSTMTGGYEQYF